This TCR beta chain was profiled in a study of T cells in Graves' hyperthyroidism and ophthalmopathy (dated by TCRdb to the late 2010s). With respect to the entire study: Peripheral blood samples were taken at initial diagnosis, before any treatment was given. TCR V-J signatures able to tell the groups apart were searched for in a discovery cohort of 90 to 100 patients, of whom over 40 had Graves' ophthalmopathy and more than 55 had stable Graves' hyperthyroidism. An independent validation cohort of some 18 hyperthyroidism patients and 17 patients who later progressed to ophthalmopathy tested prospective prediction of ophthalmopathy. The roughly 90 discovery patients were divided at random into training and test sets in a 7:3 ratio. Thyroid tissue and blood T-cell repertoires from about six Graves' hyperthyroidism patients were also compared in the study. After blood sampling, hyperthyroidism patients were treated with methimazole at a starting dose of 30 mg daily, and ophthalmopathy patients were treated with high-dose intravenous methylprednisolone. The paper reports TCR Vbeta CDR3 sequencing of roughly 140 peripheral blood samples: around 45 ophthalmopathy, approximately 74 hyperthyroidism and around 17 progressor patients.

Hyperthyroidism patients were newly diagnosed, with disease duration under 2 months, and aged 18 to 65 years. Any patient with an uncontrolled infection, another autoimmune disease, pregnancy or lactation was excluded. Diagnoses were based on clinical symptoms, serum thyroxine and TRAb, thyroid ultrasound and orbital computed tomography. Blood from progressor patients was collected at the time of first diagnosis with hyperthyroidism, before any ophthalmopathy symptoms had appeared. Ficoll-Paque density gradient centrifugation was used to isolate PBMCs from 9.5 to 10 ml of fresh peripheral blood. Patients classed as progressors first received a Graves' hyperthyroidism diagnosis and then went on to develop ophthalmopathy during follow-up. Total RNA was extracted using Trizol reagent, and RNA quality was assessed on an Agilent 2100 Bioanalyzer. Study-level results and caveats: During validation, the model predicted progression to ophthalmopathy a median of approximately six months ahead of onset, with around 71% sensitivity and almost 75% specificity. Most expanded thyroid clonotypes (frequency above 0.001) were also found in blood, which suggests that blood repertoires may mirror thyroid immune responses. Sample size was not statistically predetermined, and investigators were not blinded to group allocation. A model built on a 13 V-J signature distinguished ophthalmopathy from stable hyperthyroidism, reaching roughly 88% sensitivity and 81.08% specificity in cross-validation and 80%/75% in testing.

The TCR beta CDR3 regions were amplified from RNA transcripts. For the first round of RT-PCR on the TCR CDR3, the HTBI primer set was used together with the Qiagen OneStep RT-PCR kit. Libraries were constructed in a second round of multiplex PCR, after which size selection and purification were performed. Sequencing of the libraries was done on an Illumina HiSeq2000 using paired-end 100 bp reads. The study's processing was this. Raw data were processed with SOAPnuke, discarding reads with adapters, uncalled bases, mean Phred below 15, or no exact constant-primer or identifier match. High-quality paired reads were merged using COPE v1.2.5, and each unique nucleotide sequence was defined as a clonotype. MiTCR v1.1 was used to align clonotypes to the IMGT TRBV, TRBD and TRBJ reference segments. The analysis included only V-J combinations with a frequency above 0.0001, which together covered 99% to 99.2% of the repertoires. A TCS score was defined as the ratio of F50 (clonal expansion) to E x V (chaos), with BLOSUM62-based TCRdist applied between CDR3 peptides within each V-J. Welch's t-statistics and random forest reduced around 520 V-J features to some 14, which were used in a naive Bayes classifier (R e1071). TCRdb redid the processing of the public reads, applying fastp at Q25 and MiXCR, and retained in-frame beta chains. Rows are unified per CDR3 protein, each entry keeping the most common DNA and genes. The V and J calls here are based on TCRdb, not the publication. The sample includes fewer than 300,000 distinct CDR3 sequences, with 20% to 30% observed a single time. Around 30% of the sample belongs to the ten largest clones.

This clonotype was observed many times. Its binding antigen is unknown. No much larger clonotype is one base removed from it; base qualities were not supplied. From cysteine to phenylalanine, the CDR3 is 13 amino acids long. The entry retains the CDR3 DNA only, 39 bases that are in frame from base 1. The V and J ends are trimmed by 8 bases and 3 bases, leaving 10 bases between them. This clonotype originated in a middle-aged man with Graves' hyperthyroidism that later progressed to Graves' ophthalmopathy. Material: blood. Recombination connected TRBV12-3 or TRBV12-4 to TRBJ2-2; there is no confident call for the D gene. In nucleotide form, the sequence is TGTGCCAGCCGCACGGAGTACACCGGGGAGCTGTTTTTT. This sequence encodes CASRTEYTGELFF.